The sequence of this TCR beta chain was determined in a study of T cells in Graves' hyperthyroidism and ophthalmopathy. The sample holds many counts of this clonotype. What it recognizes is unknown. Lactation, pregnancy, other autoimmune disease or uncontrolled infection led to exclusion of patients. Diagnosing involved the use of clinical symptoms, serum thyroxine and TRAb, thyroid ultrasound and orbital computed tomography. It was RNA transcripts that yielded the amplified TCR beta CDR3 regions. The primer set for the first-round RT-PCR of the TCR CDR3 was HTBI. TCRdb ran MiXCR on the multiplex PCR reads and lists one entry per CDR3 protein. The sample has 660,000 or so distinct CDR3 sequences; roughly 45% are singletons. Study observations and caveats: Most expanded thyroid clonotypes above 0.001 recurred in blood. It was a median 6.5 months before onset that the model predicted ophthalmopathy.

Germline CDR1 and CDR2: DFQATT and SNEGSKA (reference sequence). V was pared by 0 bases and J by 7 bases, with 9 bases between. CDR3 length: 12 residues. This clonotype originated in an adult man with Graves' disease, either hyperthyroidism or ophthalmopathy (not recorded which). The chain is built from TRBV20-1 and TRBJ1-1, with D perhaps TRBD1 (5 bases). The source material was peripheral blood or thyroid tissue (not recorded which). CDR3 DNA: TGCAGTGCTAGAGAGGGGCAGTATGAAGCTTTCTTT. It encodes CSAREGQYEAFF.